These 26 T cell receptor beta chains were sequenced from one sample in a study of T-cell reconstitution after alpha-beta-depleted transplantation in children. Preparation of the TCRbeta library was carried out with unique molecular identifiers. One entry per CDR3 protein results from TCRdb running MiXCR on the PCR reads. This table holds 250,000 to 300,000 distinct CDR3 sequences, approximately 9.6% found once. The starting material was PBMCs from the stem cell graft donor, obtained from the stem cell graft. The receptors shown here come from a human donor who donated a stem cell graft to a child with SCID.

This clonotype occurred many times. CDR3 bases: TGCAGTGCTACTGATCGGGACAGACAGAAGAACACTGAAGCTTTCTTT. Translation: CSATDRDRQKNTEAFF. The chain links TRBV20-1 to TRBJ1-1; TRBD1 matches at 7 bases. V lost 4 bases and J lost 1; bases outside the gene matches: 12. Germline assignment: CDR1 DFQATT and CDR2 SNEGSKA (reference sequence). This CDR3 region has 16 residues.

Ten or more counts support this clonotype. This chain uses TRBV12-3 or TRBV12-4 with TRBJ1-6; D not resolved. This CDR3 is built from 12 residues. Trimming removed 3 bases from V and 11 bases from J, with 8 bases in between. The CDR3 is CASSFSVPPLHF. CDR3 DNA: TGTGCCAGCAGTTTTAGTGTGCCACCCCTCCACTTT.

This clonotype was seen a handful of times. The chain uses TRBV12-3 or TRBV12-4 and TRBJ1-2; no definite D call. Trimming stripped 5 bases from V and 6 bases from J, with 13 bases between. There are 13 residues in the CDR3. CDR3 in DNA: TGTGCCAGCAGTGGGGTGGGAGGGAATGGCTACACCTTC. This sequence encodes CASSGVGGNGYTF.

The CDR3 sequence is CASSPYRSEPYEQYF. The CDR3 DNA reads as TGTGCCAGCTCACCATACCGCTCGGAACCCTACGAGCAGTACTTC. V is TRBV18 and J is TRBJ2-7; unclear D gene. V gave up 2 bases and J gave up 2 bases, with 13 bases separating them. This CDR3 has 15 residues. CDR1 KGHSH and CDR2 LQKENI come from the germline V gene.

This chain uses TRBV5-1 with TRBJ2-1; D possibly corresponds to TRBD1 (5 bases). This CDR3 contains 15 residues. Between the trimmed V and J ends, which lost 0 bases and 16 bases, there was a span of 23 bases. Germline values: CDR1 SGHRS, CDR2 YFSETQ. CDR3 DNA sequence: TGCGCCAGCAGCTTGGGACAATTTCTGAATATAGGGGTTTTCTTC. The encoded protein is CASSLGQFLNIGVFF.

This chain joins TRBV9 and TRBJ1-4, with a possible D match to TRBD1 (5 bases). CDR1 and CDR2 from the germline V gene are SGDLS and YYNGEE. This CDR3 has 16 amino acids. Trimming cost V 4 bases and J 3 bases, with 16 bases left between them. CDR3 coding DNA: TGTGCCAGCAGCACGGGACTCCCTGGGGCTAATGAAAAACTGTTTTTT. Protein: CASSTGLPGANEKLFF.

There are many counts of this clonotype. This chain joins TRBV12-3 or TRBV12-4 and TRBJ1-1; possibly TRBD1 for D (6 bases). V gave up 3 bases and J gave up 4 bases, with 12 bases separating them. The CDR3 is made up of 14 amino acids. CDR3 in amino acids: CASSLVTGSTEAFF. The CDR3 DNA reads as TGTGCCAGCAGTTTGGTTACAGGGAGCACTGAAGCTTTCTTT.

At least ten counts were recorded for this clonotype. CDR3 nucleotides: TGTGCCAGCAGCCCCCCTGGACGCGCCAAATTCAATGAGCAGTTCTTC. This translates into CASSPPGRAKFNEQFF. The chain joins TRBV7-9 to TRBJ2-1; D remains unclear. Per germline, CDR1 SEHNR and CDR2 FQNEAQ (reference sequence). This CDR3 is built from 16 residues. V lost 5 bases, J lost 6 bases, and 20 bases lay in between.

This clonotype appeared a few times. This chain links TRBV3-1 with TRBJ2-4, with D unclear. Germline CDR1 LGHDT, CDR2 YNNKEL (reference sequence). Between the trimmed V and J ends, which lost 0 bases and 9 bases, there was a span of 15 bases. The CDR3 extends over 15 amino acids. The CDR3 is CASSQETDPWSIQYF. The CDR3 coding sequence is TGTGCCAGCAGCCAAGAAACCGACCCATGGAGCATTCAGTACTTC.

This clonotype was seen at least ten times. V gene TRBV5-1 combines with J gene TRBJ1-5; a weak D match, TRBD1 (6 bases). The germline V gene encodes CDR1 SGHRS and CDR2 YFSETQ. This CDR3 has 14 amino acids. Trimming stripped 0 bases from V and 6 bases from J, with 10 bases between. The CDR3 sequence is CASSLEGGSQPQHF. The CDR3, as DNA: TGCGCCAGCAGCTTGGAGGGGGGAAGTCAGCCCCAGCATTTT.

This clonotype was counted once. Sequence at one end of the junction differs from germline and may be a read error. The chain carries TRBV10-3 and TRBJ2-3; TRBD2 is a possible D gene (5 bases). The CDR3 is 12 amino acids. Germline loops: CDR1 ENHRY, CDR2 SYGVKD. The chain's CDR3 is CTIRLSGGTQYF. As DNA, the CDR3 is TGTACCATCCGACTTAGTGGAGGTACGCAGTATTTT.

This clonotype was counted ten times or more. The chain has TRBV5-5 and TRBJ2-3, with D possibly matching TRBD2 (5 bases). The ends were cut back, 1 base at V and 4 bases at J, with 10 bases in the middle. Germline V gene lookup returns CDR1 SGHKS and CDR2 YYEKEE (reference sequence). This CDR3 is 14 amino acids long. Here the CDR3 DNA reads TGTGCCAGCAGCTTGTTATGGCGGGCAGATACGCAGTATTTT. It encodes CASSLLWRADTQYF.

This clonotype appeared a few times. The CDR3 region has the DNA TGTGCCAGCAGCAAACCGGGACAGGGGGCCGCAGATACGCAGTATTTT. Translation gives CASSKPGQGAADTQYF. The chain has TRBV21-1 and TRBJ2-3; the table calls TRBD1, which could not be checked here. TRBV21-1 is termed a pseudogene. The CDR3 covers 16 residues.

This clonotype turned up a few times. DNA for the CDR3: TGCAGTGCTCCCCTAGGGACTAGCGGGGGGGCTGGAGAGACCCAGTACTTC. It encodes CSAPLGTSGGAGETQYF. The rearrangement uses TRBV20-1 and TRBJ2-5, with 16 bases fitting TRBD2. The CDR3 has 17 amino acids. CDR1 is DFQATT and CDR2 is SNEGSKA in the germline V gene (reference sequence). The J segment lost 4 bases and the V segment lost 5 bases, leaving 10 bases of the junction unmatched.

This clonotype came up many times. The gene calls are TRBV10-3 and TRBJ2-2, with TRBD2 identical over 7 bases. V was pared by 11 bases and J by 1 base, with 13 bases of the junction left unmatched. Germline CDR1 ENHRY, CDR2 SYGVKD. This CDR3 spans 16 amino acids. The CDR3 is CAFSRGLAVNTGELFF. In DNA, the CDR3 is TGTGCCTTTTCAAGAGGGCTAGCGGTGAACACCGGGGAGCTGTTTTTT.

This chain links TRBV20-1 with TRBJ2-1; no reliable D call. The germline V and J ends were trimmed by 5 bases and 7 bases, with 9 bases remaining between them. The CDR3 consists of 11 residues. Germline CDR1 and CDR2: DFQATT and SNEGSKA (reference sequence). CDR3 DNA sequence: TGCAGTGCTGCCATAGTAAATGAGCAGTTCTTC. Translation gives CSAAIVNEQFF.

In its sample, this clonotype was seen a few times. The rearrangement links TRBV10-3 to TRBJ1-4; TRBD1 might be the D (6 bases). Trimming removed 2 bases at V and 11 bases at J, with 12 bases between. Germline V gene data show CDR1 as ENHRY and CDR2 as SYGVKD. The CDR3 runs 13 residues. CDR3 in amino acids: CAISEGQWEKLFF. Here the CDR3 DNA reads TGTGCCATCAGTGAGGGACAGTGGGAGAAACTGTTTTTT.

This clonotype was detected ten times or more. This chain links TRBV20-1 with TRBJ2-1; 12 positions match TRBD2. Germline CDR1 DFQATT, CDR2 SNEGSKA (reference sequence). The CDR3 is 15 residues long. The ends lost 5 bases at V and 3 bases at J; junction bases unmatched: 5. Written as DNA, the CDR3 is TGCAGTGCTTTCGGACTAGCGGGGATCTACAATGAGCAGTTCTTC. Protein sequence: CSAFGLAGIYNEQFF.

The chain is built from TRBV5-1 and TRBJ2-3, with 10 bases matching TRBD1. Germline V gene lookup returns CDR1 SGHRS and CDR2 YFSETQ. CDR3 length: 16 amino acids. The V and J ends lost 4 bases and 1 base, in that order; junction bases with no gene match: 6. CDR3 amino acids: CASSIGTGVGTDTQYF. The CDR3 nucleotides are TGCGCCAGCAGCATAGGGACAGGGGTCGGCACAGATACGCAGTATTTT. Drawing the rest from reference TRBV5-1 and TRBJ2-3, the complete variable domain is KAGVTQTPRYLIKTRGQQVTLSCSPISGHRSVSWYQQTPGQGLQFLFEYFSETQRNKGNFPGRFSGRQFSNSRSEMNVSTLELGDSALYLCASSIGTGVGTDTQYFGPGTRLTVL.

The table lists this clonotype with a few counts. The chain links TRBV27 to TRBJ2-5; maybe TRBD1 (5 bases). Germline-derived CDR1 and CDR2 are MNHEY and SMNVEV (reference sequence). V was shortened by 4 bases and J by 3 bases, with 9 bases between the two germline ends. This CDR3 has 13 residues. DNA for the CDR3: TGTGCCAGCAGTTACGGCAGGGAAGAGACCCAGTACTTC. This codes for CASSYGREETQYF.

This clonotype appeared many times. This rearrangement joins TRBV3-1 to TRBJ2-7, with D tentatively TRBD1 or TRBD2 (5 bases each). The germline V gene has CDR1 LGHDT and CDR2 YNNKEL (reference sequence). The V gene lost 3 bases and the J gene lost 3 bases, with 9 bases spanning the gap. CDR3 length equals 13 residues. The CDR3 nucleotides are TGTGCCAGCAGCCACCGGGACCGCTACGAGCAGTACTTC. Amino acid sequence: CASSHRDRYEQYF.

The table lists this clonotype with many counts. V usage is TRBV7-2 and J usage is TRBJ2-3; perhaps TRBD1 as D (5 bases). V lost 5 bases and J 5 bases, leaving 8 bases between the germline ends. CDR3 length: 12 amino acids. The germline gives CDR1 SGHTA, CDR2 FQGNSA. The CDR3, as DNA: TGTGCCAGCAGCGTTAGGGGAGATACGCAGTATTTT. Its translation: CASSVRGDTQYF.

This clonotype has more than one count but fewer than ten. CDR3 amino acids: CASSSRTSYNEQFF. CDR3 nucleotide sequence: TGTGCCAGCAGTTCCCGGACTAGCTACAATGAGCAGTTCTTC. The chain recombines TRBV12-3 or TRBV12-4 with TRBJ2-1, with 7 bases aligning to TRBD2. V trimming: 4 bases; J trimming: 3 bases; junction bases outside the gene matches: 3. This CDR3 has 14 residues.

This clonotype has only a few counts. V is TRBV12-3 or TRBV12-4 and J is TRBJ2-5, with D hard to call. This CDR3 contains 11 residues. The V and J ends lost 6 bases and 5 bases respectively, with 7 bases between them. CDR3 in amino acids: CASSQRETQYF. The CDR3 DNA sequence: TGTGCCAGCAGCCAACGGGAGACCCAGTACTTC.

V usage is TRBV6-1 and J usage is TRBJ1-1; TRBD1 is a possible D gene (6 bases). The CDR3 has 14 residues. Germline assignment: CDR1 MNHNS and CDR2 SASEGT. Deletions cut 8 bases from V and 0 bases from J, with 13 bases between. The CDR3 sequence is CASGGPGLNTEAFF. In DNA, the CDR3 is TGTGCCAGCGGGGGGCCGGGGCTGAACACTGAAGCTTTCTTT.

This clonotype has a handful of counts. This rearrangement joins TRBV6-5 to TRBJ1-1; D is unresolved. Germline V gene lookup returns CDR1 MNHEY and CDR2 SVGAGI. Trimming took 0 bases from V and 1 from J, leaving 6 bases between them. The CDR3 runs to 14 residues. Here the CDR3 DNA reads TGTGCCAGCAGTTACTCATGGGAGAACACTGAAGCTTTCTTT. The encoded protein is CASSYSWENTEAFF.